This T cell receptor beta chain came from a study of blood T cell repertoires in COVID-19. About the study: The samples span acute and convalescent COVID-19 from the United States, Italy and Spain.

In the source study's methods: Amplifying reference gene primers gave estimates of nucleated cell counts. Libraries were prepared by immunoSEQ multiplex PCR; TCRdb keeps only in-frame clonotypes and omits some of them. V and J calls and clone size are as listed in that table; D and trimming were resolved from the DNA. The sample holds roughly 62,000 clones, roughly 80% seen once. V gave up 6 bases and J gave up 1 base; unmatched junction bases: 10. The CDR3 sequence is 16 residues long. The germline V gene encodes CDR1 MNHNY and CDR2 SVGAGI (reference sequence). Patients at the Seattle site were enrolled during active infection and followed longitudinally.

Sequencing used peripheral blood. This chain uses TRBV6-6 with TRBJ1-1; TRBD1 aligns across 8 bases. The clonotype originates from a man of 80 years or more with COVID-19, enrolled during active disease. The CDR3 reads CASSRPLTGANTEAFF. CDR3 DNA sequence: TGTGCCAGCAGCCGACCGCTGACAGGGGCGAACACTGAAGCTTTCTTT.